These T cell receptor beta chains were read from a single sample in a study of cytomegalovirus exposure and HLA in healthy donors. Profiled with immunoSEQ multiplex PCR; TCRdb holds only in-frame clones, not every one. The table lists fewer than 130,000 clones, 55% to 75% of them singletons, with 3% to 4% in the top ten. The sample consisted of PBMCs. Source of these receptors: a man aged 30 to 39 in good health and CMV-seropositive. CDR3s include the opening cysteine and the closing phenylalanine or tryptophan. D genes are given only for firm matches. A clone size is listed for some rows: how often the clone was seen (once, few, many), or a class if it is expanded.

TRBD1 | TRBJ2-7 | - | TRBV25-1 | TGTGCCAGCAGTGAAAATAGGCAGGGGGCTGGTGAGCAGTACTTC | CASSENRQGAGEQYF
- | TRBJ2-5 | - | TRBV12-5 | TGTGCTAGTGGTTTAGGAGAGGAAGAGACCCAGTACTTC | CASGLGEEETQYF
TRBD1 | TRBJ1-1 | - | TRBV23-1 | TGCGCCAGCAGTCCGACTTACCAGGGGGCAAGTTCCTCCTCGCCTAGCACTGAAGCTTTCTTT | CASSPTYQGASSSSPSTEAFF
- | TRBJ1-5 | - | TRBV4-1 | TGCGCCAGCAGCCAAGACAGGAATCAGCCCCAGCATTTT | CASSQDRNQPQHF
TRBD1 | TRBJ2-1 | - | TRBV7-3 | TGTGCCAGCAGCAGGGGACAGGAGAACGGTGAGCAGTTCTTC | CASSRGQENGEQFF
TRBD1 | TRBJ1-1 | once | TRBV30 | TGTGCCTGGAGTTCAAAAACAGGGGGCTCCACTGAAGCTTTCTTT | CAWSSKTGGSTEAFF
TRBD2 | TRBJ2-7 | - | TRBV5-1 | TGCGCCAGCAGGCTACTAGCGGGGGTAGGCGAGCAGTACTTC | CASRLLAGVGEQYF
- | TRBJ2-7 | - | TRBV7-6 | TGTGCCAGCAGCTTAGATCTCTACGAGCAGTACTTC | CASSLDLYEQYF
- | TRBJ1-2 | - | TRBV7-2 | TGTGCCAGCAGCTTAGCGCAGGGAACCGCTAACTATGGCTACACCTTC | CASSLAQGTANYGYTF
- | TRBJ1-1 | - | TRBV5-1 | TGCGCCAGCAGTCGCGGCCGGGTTGCGGACACTGAAGCTTTCTTT | CASSRGRVADTEAFF
TRBD1 | TRBJ2-7 | few | TRBV19 | TGTGCCAGTAGCCGACAGGGTGGACCCTACGAGCAGTACTTC | CASSRQGGPYEQYF
TRBD2 | TRBJ2-5 | - | TRBV2 | TGTGCCAGCAGCGACTGGCTAGCGGGGGGATCGGAGACCCAGTACTTC | CASSDWLAGGSETQYF
TRBD1 | TRBJ1-2 | - | TRBV5-4 | TGTGCCAGCAGCCCCGGGACAGGCCCCTATGGCTACACCTTC | CASSPGTGPYGYTF
- | TRBJ1-1 | few | TRBV7-9 | TGTGCCAGCAGCCCGGCTTGGGGCGGGGGGAACACTGAAGCTTTCTTT | CASSPAWGGGNTEAFF
- | TRBJ2-1 | - | TRBV11-3 | TGTGCCAGCAGCCGGGGCGGGGGCCACTACAATGAGCAGTTCTTC | CASSRGGGHYNEQFF
- | TRBJ2-2 | - | TRBV19 | TGTGCCAGTCTTAGGGGCACCAACACCGGGGAGCTGTTTTTT | CASLRGTNTGELFF
TRBD1 | TRBJ1-2 | few | TRBV6-5 | TGTGCCAGCAGCCTCGACAGGGACTATGGCTACACCTTC | CASSLDRDYGYTF
TRBD1 | TRBJ1-5 | - | TRBV6-5 | TGTGCCAGCAGCCACGGGACAGGCGGCAATCAGCCCCAGCATTTT | CASSHGTGGNQPQHF
- | TRBJ2-7 | - | TRBV10-3 | TGTGCCATCAGTGACAGGGGCTACGAGCAGTACTTC | CAISDRGYEQYF
- | TRBJ2-1 | - | TRBV27 | TGTGCCAGCAGTTTATTGGGCATCAGCAATGAGCAGTTCTTC | CASSLLGISNEQFF
TRBD1 | TRBJ1-2 | - | TRBV20-1 | TGCAGTGCTGGGACAGGGTATGGCTACACCTTC | CSAGTGYGYTF
- | TRBJ2-3 | few | TRBV29-1 | TGCAGCGTTGAAACAGGGATTGCAGATACGCAGTATTTT | CSVETGIADTQYF
TRBD1 | TRBJ1-6 | - | TRBV19 | TGTGCCAGTAGTACCGGACAGGGACAGCTAGATTCCCACAGCTCCTATAATTCACCCCTCCACTTT | CASSTGQGQLDSHSSYNSPLHF
TRBD1 | TRBJ1-2 | - | TRBV5-4 | TGTGCCAGCAGCTTGGCACAGGGGGGCTATGGCTACACCTTC | CASSLAQGGYGYTF
- | TRBJ2-7 | few | TRBV5-1 | TGCGCCAGCAGCTTGGCGGTGCCCTACGAGCAGTACTTC | CASSLAVPYEQYF
- | TRBJ2-7 | - | TRBV10-2 | TGCGCCAGCAGTGAGCCTGTGGACGGGAACGAGCAGTACTTC | CASSEPVDGNEQYF
- | TRBJ1-2 | - | TRBV7-9 | TGTGCCAGCAGCTTAACAGGATCGACTGATGGCTACACCTTC | CASSLTGSTDGYTF
- | TRBJ1-1 | - | TRBV4-1 | TGCGCCAGCAGCGTCACAGGGAGCACTGAAGCTTTCTTT | CASSVTGSTEAFF
- | TRBJ2-1 | - | TRBV11-2 | TGTGCCAGCAGCTTAGGGAGGGGTGGGCTATACAATGAGCAGTTCTTC | CASSLGRGGLYNEQFF
TRBD1 | TRBJ2-1 | few | TRBV6-6 | TGTGCCATTAGGACAGGTACCGACAATGAGCAGTTCTTC | CAIRTGTDNEQFF
TRBD1 | TRBJ1-1 | few | TRBV5-1 | TGCGCCAGCAGCGGGGGACAGGGACTCACTGAAGCTTTCTTT | CASSGGQGLTEAFF
- | TRBJ2-7 | - | TRBV5-1 | TGCGCCAGCAGTTCGTCCATGGCGGAAAGCTCCTACGAGCAGTACTTC | CASSSSMAESSYEQYF